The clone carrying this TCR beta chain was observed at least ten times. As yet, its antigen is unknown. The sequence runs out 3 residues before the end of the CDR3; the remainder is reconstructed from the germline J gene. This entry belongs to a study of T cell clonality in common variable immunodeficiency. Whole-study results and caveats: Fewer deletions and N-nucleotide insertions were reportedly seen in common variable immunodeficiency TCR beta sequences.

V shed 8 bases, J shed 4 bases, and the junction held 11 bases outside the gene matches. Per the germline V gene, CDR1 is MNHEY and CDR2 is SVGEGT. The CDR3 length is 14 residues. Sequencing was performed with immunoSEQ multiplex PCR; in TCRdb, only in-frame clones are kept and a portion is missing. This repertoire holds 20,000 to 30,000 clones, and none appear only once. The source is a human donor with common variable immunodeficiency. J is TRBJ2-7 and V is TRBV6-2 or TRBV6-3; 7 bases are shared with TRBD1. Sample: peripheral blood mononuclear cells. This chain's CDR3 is CASELGTDNYEQYF. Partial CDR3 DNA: TGTGCCAGCGAGCTCGGGACAGACAATTACGAG.